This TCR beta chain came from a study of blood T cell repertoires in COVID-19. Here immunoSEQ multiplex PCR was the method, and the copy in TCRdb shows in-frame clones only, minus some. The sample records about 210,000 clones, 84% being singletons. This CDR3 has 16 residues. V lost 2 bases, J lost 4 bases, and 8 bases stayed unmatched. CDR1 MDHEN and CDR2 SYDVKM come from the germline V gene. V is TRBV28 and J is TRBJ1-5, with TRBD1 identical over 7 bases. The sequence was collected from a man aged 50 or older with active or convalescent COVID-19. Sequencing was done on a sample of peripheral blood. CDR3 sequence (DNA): TGTGCCAGCAGTTTACATGGACAGGAGAGAAATCAGCCCCAGCATTTT. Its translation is CASSLHGQERNQPQHF.